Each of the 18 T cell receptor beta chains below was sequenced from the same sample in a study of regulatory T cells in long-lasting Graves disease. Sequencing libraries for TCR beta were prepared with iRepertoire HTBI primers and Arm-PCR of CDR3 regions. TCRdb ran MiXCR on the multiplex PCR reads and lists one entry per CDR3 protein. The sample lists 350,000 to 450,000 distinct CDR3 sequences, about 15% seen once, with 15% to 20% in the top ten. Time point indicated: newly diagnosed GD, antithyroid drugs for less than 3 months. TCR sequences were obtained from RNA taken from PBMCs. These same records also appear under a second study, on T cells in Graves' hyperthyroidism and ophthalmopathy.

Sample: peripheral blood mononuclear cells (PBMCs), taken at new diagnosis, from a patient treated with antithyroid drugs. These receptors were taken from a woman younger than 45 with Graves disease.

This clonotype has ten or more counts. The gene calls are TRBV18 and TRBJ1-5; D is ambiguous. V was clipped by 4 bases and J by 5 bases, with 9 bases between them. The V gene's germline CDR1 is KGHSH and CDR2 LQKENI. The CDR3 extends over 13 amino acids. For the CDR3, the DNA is TGTGCCAGCTCACAGGGAGTGGATCAGCCCCAGCATTTT. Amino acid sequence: CASSQGVDQPQHF.

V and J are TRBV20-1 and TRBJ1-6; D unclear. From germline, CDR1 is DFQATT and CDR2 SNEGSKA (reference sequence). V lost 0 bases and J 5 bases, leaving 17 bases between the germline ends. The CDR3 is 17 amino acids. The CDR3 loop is CSARDSNSRTNNSPLHF. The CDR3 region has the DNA TGCAGTGCTAGAGATTCGAATAGTCGAACGAATAATTCACCCCTCCACTTT.

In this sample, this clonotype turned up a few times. The CDR3 DNA sequence: TGTGCCAGCAGTTTACTGGGGGCTCGGTATGGCTACACCTTC. This translates into CASSLLGARYGYTF. The chain links TRBV12-3 or TRBV12-4 to TRBJ1-2, with D perhaps TRBD1 (6 bases). With 2 bases removed from V and 5 bases from J, the gap between germline ends came to 12 bases. The CDR3 is made up of 14 amino acids.

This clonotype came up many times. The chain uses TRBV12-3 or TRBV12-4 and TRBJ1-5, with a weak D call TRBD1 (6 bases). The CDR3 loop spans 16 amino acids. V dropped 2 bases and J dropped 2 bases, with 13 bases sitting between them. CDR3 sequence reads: CASSLWAGVGNQPQHF. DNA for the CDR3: TGTGCCAGCAGTTTATGGGCAGGGGTTGGCAATCAGCCCCAGCATTTT.

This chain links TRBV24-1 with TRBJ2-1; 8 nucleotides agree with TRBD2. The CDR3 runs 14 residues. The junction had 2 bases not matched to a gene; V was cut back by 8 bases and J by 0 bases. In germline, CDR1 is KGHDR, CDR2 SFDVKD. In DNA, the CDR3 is TGTGCCACCACCGGGGGGGGCTCCTACAATGAGCAGTTCTTC. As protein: CATTGGGSYNEQFF.

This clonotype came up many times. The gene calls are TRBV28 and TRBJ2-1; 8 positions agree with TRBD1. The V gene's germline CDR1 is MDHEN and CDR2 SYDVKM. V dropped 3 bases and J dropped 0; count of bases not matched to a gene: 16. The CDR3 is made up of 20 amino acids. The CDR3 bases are TGTGCCAGCAGTTTTGTACAGGGGGTACTGCTTTTTCGCTCCTACAATGAGCAGTTCTTC. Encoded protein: CASSFVQGVLLFRSYNEQFF.

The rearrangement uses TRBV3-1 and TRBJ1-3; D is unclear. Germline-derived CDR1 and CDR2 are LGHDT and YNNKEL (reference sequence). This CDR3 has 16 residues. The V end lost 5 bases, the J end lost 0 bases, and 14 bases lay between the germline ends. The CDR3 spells CASSSGRRYSGNTIYF. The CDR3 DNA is TGTGCCAGCAGCTCCGGGCGCCGCTACTCTGGAAACACCATATATTTT.

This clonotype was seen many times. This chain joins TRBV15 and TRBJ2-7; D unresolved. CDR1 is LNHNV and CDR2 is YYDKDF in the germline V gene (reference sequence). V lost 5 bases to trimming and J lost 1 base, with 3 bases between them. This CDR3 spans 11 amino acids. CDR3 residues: CATSASYEQYF. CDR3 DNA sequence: TGTGCCACCAGCGCATCCTACGAGCAGTACTTC.

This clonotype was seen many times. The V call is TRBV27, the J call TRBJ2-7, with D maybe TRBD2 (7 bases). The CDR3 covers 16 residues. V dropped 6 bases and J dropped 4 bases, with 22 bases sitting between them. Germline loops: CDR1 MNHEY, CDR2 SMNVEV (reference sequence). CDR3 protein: CASRPPGGGARYEQYF. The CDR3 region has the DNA TGTGCCAGCAGACCTCCCGGAGGGGGGGCAAGATACGAGCAGTACTTC.

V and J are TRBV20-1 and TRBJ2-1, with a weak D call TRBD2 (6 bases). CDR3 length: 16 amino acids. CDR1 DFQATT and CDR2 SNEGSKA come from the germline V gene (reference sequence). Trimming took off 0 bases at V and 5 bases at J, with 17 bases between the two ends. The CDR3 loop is CSARDLTTGANNEQFF. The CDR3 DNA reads TGCAGTGCTAGAGATCTTACGACGGGAGCAAACAATGAGCAGTTCTTC.

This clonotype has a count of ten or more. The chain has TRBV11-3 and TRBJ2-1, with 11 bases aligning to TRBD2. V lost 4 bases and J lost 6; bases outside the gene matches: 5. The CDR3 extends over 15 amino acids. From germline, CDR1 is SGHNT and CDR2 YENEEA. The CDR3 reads CASSYSGRAGNEQFF. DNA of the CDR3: TGTGCCAGCAGCTATAGCGGGAGGGCCGGCAATGAGCAGTTCTTC.

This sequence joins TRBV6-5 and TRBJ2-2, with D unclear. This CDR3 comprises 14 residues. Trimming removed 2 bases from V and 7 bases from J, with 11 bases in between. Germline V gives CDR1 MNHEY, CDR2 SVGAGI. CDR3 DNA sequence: TGTGCCAGCAGTTACACCCCTCCGGGCGGGGAGCTGTTTTTT. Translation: CASSYTPPGGELFF.

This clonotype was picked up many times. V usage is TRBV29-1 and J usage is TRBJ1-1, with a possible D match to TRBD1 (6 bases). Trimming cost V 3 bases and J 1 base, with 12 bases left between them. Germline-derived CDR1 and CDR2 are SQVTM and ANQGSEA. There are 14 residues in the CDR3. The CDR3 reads CSVDRGPRNTEAFF. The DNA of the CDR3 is TGCAGCGTTGACAGGGGCCCCCGGAACACTGAAGCTTTCTTT.

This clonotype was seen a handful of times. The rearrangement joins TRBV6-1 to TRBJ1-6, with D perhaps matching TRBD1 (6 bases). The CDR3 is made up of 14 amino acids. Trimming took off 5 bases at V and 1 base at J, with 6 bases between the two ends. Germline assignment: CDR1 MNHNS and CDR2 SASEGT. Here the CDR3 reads CASSQGSYNSPLHF. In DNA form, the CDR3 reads TGTGCCAGCAGTCAGGGGTCCTATAATTCACCCCTCCACTTT.

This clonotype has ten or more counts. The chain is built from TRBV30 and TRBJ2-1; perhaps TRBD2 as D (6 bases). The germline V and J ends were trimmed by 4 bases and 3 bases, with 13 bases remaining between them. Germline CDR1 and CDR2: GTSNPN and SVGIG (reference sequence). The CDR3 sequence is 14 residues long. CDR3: CAWIRRGIYNEQFF. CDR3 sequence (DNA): TGTGCCTGGATAAGGCGCGGGATCTACAATGAGCAGTTCTTC.

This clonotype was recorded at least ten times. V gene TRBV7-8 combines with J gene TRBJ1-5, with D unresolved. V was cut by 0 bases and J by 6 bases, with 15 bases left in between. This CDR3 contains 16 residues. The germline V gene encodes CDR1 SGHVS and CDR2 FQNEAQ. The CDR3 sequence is CASSLARQVLGQPQHF. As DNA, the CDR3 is TGTGCCAGCAGCTTAGCGCGTCAGGTTCTAGGTCAGCCCCAGCATTTT. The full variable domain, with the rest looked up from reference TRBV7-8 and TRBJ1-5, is GAGVSQSPRYKVAKRGQDVALRCDPISGHVSLFWYQQALGQGPEFLTYFQNEAQLDKSGLPSDRFFAERPEGSVSTLKIQRTQQEDSAVYLCASSLARQVLGQPQHFGDGTRLSIL.

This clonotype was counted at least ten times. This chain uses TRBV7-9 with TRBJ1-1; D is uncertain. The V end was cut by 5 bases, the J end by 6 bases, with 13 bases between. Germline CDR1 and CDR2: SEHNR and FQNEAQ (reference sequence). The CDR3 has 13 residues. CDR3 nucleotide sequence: TGTGCCAGCAGCCGTTCCCCGGTCCCTGAAGCTTTCTTT. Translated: CASSRSPVPEAFF.

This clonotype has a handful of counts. CDR3 region: CASSEMLGSPLHF. In DNA form, the CDR3 reads TGCGCCAGCAGTGAGATGTTAGGTTCACCCCTCCACTTT. The gene calls are TRBV10-2 and TRBJ1-6, with D unclear. The germline V gene encodes CDR1 WSHSY and CDR2 SAAADI. The V end lost 2 bases, the J end lost 9 bases, and 8 bases lay between the germline ends. This CDR3 comprises 13 residues.